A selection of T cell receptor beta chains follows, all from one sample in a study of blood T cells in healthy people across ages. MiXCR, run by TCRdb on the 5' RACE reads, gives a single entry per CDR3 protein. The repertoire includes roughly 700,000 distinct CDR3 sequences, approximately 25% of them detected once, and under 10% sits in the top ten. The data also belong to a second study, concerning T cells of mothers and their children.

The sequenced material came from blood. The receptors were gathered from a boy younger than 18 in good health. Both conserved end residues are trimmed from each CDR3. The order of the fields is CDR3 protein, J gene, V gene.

ASSFTSGDYEQY | NA | TRBV7-2
ASSHGSLSYEQY | TRBJ2-7 | TRBV4-2
ASTKTHEQY | TRBJ2-7 | TRBV12-3/TRBV12-4
SARETGSETQY | TRBJ2-5 | TRBV20-1
ASSQDQGPNEKLF | TRBJ1-4 | TRBV14
ASSVGGQGEAF | TRBJ1-1 | TRBV9
SVEGPGLAGTQY | TRBJ2-5 | TRBV29-1
ASIKGLAGGGQETQY | TRBJ2-5 | TRBV2
ASSLFSSGELF | TRBJ2-2 | TRBV7-8
ASSLAPVETQY | TRBJ2-5 | TRBV5-5
ASSLASGGKDKNIQY | TRBJ2-4 | TRBV7-9
ASKREGAGDTQY | TRBJ2-3 | TRBV6-6
ATSREMTVSYEQY | TRBJ2-7 | TRBV15
ASSQLGGTGEQY | TRBJ2-7 | TRBV4-1
ASSPRRSTDTQY | TRBJ2-3 | TRBV28
ASRPRAGVNEQF | TRBJ2-1 | TRBV7-3
ASPGGQGDSPLH | TRBJ1-6 | TRBV25-1
ASFSGTVDGELF | TRBJ2-2 | TRBV18
ASDSDNEKLF | TRBJ1-4 | TRBV19
ASSLWAAGGSNEQF | TRBJ2-1 | TRBV7-6
ASSVGRERSSTDTQY | TRBJ2-3 | TRBV9
ASSFGSQEPQY | TRBJ2-5 | TRBV2
ATSRVVSGYEQY | TRBJ2-7 | TRBV15
ASSPGGRELF | TRBJ2-2 | TRBV5-4
ASSGYSGSGYT | TRBJ1-2 | TRBV19
ASSHQGPRQF | TRBJ2-1 | TRBV6-2/TRBV6-3